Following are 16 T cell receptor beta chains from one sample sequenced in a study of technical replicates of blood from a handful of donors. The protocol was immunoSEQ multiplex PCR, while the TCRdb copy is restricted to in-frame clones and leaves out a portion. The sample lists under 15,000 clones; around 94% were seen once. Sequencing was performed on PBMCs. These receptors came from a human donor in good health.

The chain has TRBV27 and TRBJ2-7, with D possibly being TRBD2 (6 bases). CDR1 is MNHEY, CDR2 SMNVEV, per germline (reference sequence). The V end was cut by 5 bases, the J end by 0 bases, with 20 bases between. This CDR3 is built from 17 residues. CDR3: CASSTSALAGNSYEQYF. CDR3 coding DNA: TGTGCCAGCAGTACCTCCGCACTAGCTGGTAACTCCTACGAGCAGTACTTC.

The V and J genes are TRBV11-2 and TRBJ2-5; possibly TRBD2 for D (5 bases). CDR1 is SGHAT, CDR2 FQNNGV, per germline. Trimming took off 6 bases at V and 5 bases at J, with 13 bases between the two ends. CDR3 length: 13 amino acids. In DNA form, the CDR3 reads TGTGCCAGCAGTTCACTAGAAAGGGAGACCCAGTACTTC. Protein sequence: CASSSLERETQYF.

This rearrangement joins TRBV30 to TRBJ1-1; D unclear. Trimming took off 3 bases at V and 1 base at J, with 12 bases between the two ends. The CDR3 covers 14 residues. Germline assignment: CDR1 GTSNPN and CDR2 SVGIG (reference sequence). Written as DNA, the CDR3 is TGTGCCTGGAGCCCCCTGACACCGAACACTGAAGCTTTCTTT. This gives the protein CAWSPLTPNTEAFF.

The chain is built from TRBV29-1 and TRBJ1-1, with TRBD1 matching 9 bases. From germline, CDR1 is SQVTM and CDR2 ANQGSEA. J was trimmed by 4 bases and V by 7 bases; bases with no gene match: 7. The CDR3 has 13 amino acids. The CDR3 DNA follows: TGCAGCGCCGAGGAGACAGGGGGCACTGAAGCTTTCTTT. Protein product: CSAEETGGTEAFF.

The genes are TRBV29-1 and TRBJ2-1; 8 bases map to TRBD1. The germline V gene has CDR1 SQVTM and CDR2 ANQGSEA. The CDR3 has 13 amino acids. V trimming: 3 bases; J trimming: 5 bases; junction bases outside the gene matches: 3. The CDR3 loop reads CSVDRGLNNEQFF. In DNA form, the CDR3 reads TGCAGCGTTGACAGGGGGCTGAACAATGAGCAGTTCTTC.

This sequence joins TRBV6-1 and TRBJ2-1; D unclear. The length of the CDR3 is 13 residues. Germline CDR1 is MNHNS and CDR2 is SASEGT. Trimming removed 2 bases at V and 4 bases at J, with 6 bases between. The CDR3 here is CASSEPPYNEQFF. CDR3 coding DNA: TGTGCCAGCAGTGAACCCCCTTACAATGAGCAGTTCTTC.

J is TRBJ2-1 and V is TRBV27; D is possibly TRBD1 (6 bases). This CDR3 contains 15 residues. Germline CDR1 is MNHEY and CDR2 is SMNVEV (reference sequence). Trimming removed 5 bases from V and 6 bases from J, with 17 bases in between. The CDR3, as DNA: TGTGCCAGCAGTGCGATACAGGGTACCGGCAATGAGCAGTTCTTC. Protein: CASSAIQGTGNEQFF.

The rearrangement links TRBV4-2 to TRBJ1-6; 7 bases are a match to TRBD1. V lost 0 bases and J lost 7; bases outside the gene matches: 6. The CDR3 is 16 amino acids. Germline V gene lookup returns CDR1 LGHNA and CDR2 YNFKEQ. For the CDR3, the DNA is TGTGCCAGCAGCCAAGATCGTGGGACAGCAAATTCACCCCTCCACTTT. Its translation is CASSQDRGTANSPLHF.

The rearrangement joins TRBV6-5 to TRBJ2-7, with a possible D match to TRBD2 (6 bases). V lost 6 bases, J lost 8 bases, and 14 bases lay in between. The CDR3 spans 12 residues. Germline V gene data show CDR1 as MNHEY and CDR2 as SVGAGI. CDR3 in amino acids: CASSQKAGKQYF. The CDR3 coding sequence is TGTGCCAGCAGCCAAAAAGCGGGCAAGCAGTACTTC.

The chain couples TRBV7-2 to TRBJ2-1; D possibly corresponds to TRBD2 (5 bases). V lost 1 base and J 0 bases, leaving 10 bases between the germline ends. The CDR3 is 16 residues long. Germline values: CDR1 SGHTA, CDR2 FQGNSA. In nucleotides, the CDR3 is TGTGCCAGCAGCTTAGGGGCTAGCTTCTCCTACAATGAGCAGTTCTTC. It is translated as CASSLGASFSYNEQFF.

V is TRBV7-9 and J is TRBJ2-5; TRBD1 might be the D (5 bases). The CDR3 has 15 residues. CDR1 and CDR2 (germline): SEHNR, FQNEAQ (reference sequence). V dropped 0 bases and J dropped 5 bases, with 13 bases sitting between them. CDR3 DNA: TGTGCCAGCAGCTTAGCGCAGGCCAGACAGGAGACCCAGTACTTC. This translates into CASSLAQARQETQYF.

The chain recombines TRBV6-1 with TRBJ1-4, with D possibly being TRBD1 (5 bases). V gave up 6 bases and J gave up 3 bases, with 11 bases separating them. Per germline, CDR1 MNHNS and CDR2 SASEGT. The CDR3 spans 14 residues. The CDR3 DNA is TGTGCCAGCAGCTTGACAGCTTCTAATGAAAAACTGTTTTTT. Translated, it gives CASSLTASNEKLFF.

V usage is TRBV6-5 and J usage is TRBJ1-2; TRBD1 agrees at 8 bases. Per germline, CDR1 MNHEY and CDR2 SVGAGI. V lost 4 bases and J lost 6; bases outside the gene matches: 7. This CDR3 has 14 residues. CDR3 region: CASSLQGGGHGYTF. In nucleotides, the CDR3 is TGTGCCAGCAGTTTACAGGGGGGTGGTCATGGCTACACCTTC.

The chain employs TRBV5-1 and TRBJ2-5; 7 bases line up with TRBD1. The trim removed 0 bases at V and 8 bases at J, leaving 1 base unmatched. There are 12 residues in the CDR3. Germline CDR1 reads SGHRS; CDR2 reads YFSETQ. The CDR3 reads CASSLDRGTQYF. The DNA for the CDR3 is TGCGCCAGCAGCTTGGACAGGGGTACCCAGTACTTC.

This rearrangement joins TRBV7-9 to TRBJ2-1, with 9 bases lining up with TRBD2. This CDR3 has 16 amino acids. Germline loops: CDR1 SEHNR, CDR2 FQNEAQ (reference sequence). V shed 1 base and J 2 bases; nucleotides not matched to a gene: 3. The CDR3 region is CASSLGGGRAYNEQFF. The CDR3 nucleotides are TGTGCCAGCAGCTTAGGCGGCGGGAGGGCCTACAATGAGCAGTTCTTC.

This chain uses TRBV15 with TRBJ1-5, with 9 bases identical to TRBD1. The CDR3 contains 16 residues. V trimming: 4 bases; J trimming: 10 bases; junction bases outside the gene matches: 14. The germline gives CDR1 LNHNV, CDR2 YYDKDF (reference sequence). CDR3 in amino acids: CATSIGGQGPNRPQHF. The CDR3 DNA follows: TGTGCCACCAGCATAGGGGGACAGGGACCGAATCGACCCCAGCATTTT.